The 5 T cell receptor beta chains below come from one sample, sequenced in a study of T-cell reconstitution after alpha-beta-depleted transplantation in children (dated by TCRdb to 2016 to 2018). The library was prepared using PCR. The sequencing machine was an Illumina HiSeq 2500. TCR libraries were prepared with molecular barcoding, using unique molecular identifiers to normalize TCRbeta repertoire quantification. Using fastp at Q25 and MiXCR, TCRdb reprocessed the public reads and kept productive beta chains. Rows are unified per CDR3 protein, each entry keeping the most common DNA and genes. Across this sample there are 100,000 or so distinct CDR3 sequences, with less than 25% seen only once. 20% to 25% of the sample is held by the ten biggest clonotypes. This specimen's treatment or condition label, per the study, means: allogeneic hematopoietic cell transplantation with graft depleted of TCRalphabeta T cells and CD19 B cells.

The sequences come from PBMCs, collected before TCRalphabeta/CD19-depleted stem cell transplant. The source of these receptors is a boy aged 2 to 10 with acute lymphoblastic leukemia, due to receive a stem cell transplant.

The gene calls are TRBV29-1 and TRBJ2-1; D possibly corresponds to TRBD2 (6 bases). Per the germline V gene, CDR1 is SQVTM and CDR2 is ANQGSEA. With 7 bases removed from V and 4 bases from J, the gap between germline ends came to 11 bases. The CDR3 is 12 amino acids. Here the CDR3 reads CSAEGTYNEQFF. In DNA form, the CDR3 reads TGCAGCGCCGAAGGGACTTACAATGAGCAGTTCTTC.

The chain is built from TRBV6-5 and TRBJ1-3; D is ambiguous. Per germline, CDR1 MNHEY and CDR2 SVGAGI. The CDR3 is 15 amino acids. Trimming shortened V by 2 bases and J by 2 bases, and 10 bases separated the two germline ends. The DNA for the CDR3 is TGTGCCAGCAGTTACACCGCGACACCTGGAAACACCATATATTTT. Translating it yields CASSYTATPGNTIYF.

This clonotype has more than one count but fewer than ten. This chain uses TRBV29-1 with TRBJ2-5; D is ambiguous. V dropped 3 bases and J dropped 5 bases, with 13 bases sitting between them. This CDR3 is 13 amino acids long. Germline values: CDR1 SQVTM, CDR2 ANQGSEA. CDR3 sequence (DNA): TGCAGCGTTGACTCGGAGTTGGGCGAGACCCAGTACTTC. It translates to CSVDSELGETQYF. The full variable domain, rest sourced from reference TRBV29-1 and TRBJ2-5, is SAVISQKPSRDICQRGTSLTIQCQVDSQVTMMFWYRQQPGQSLTLIATANQGSEATYESGFVIDKFPISRPNLTFSTLTVSNMSPEDSSIYLCSVDSELGETQYFGPGTRLLVL.

The V gene is TRBV29-1, the J gene TRBJ2-5; D is uncertain. This CDR3 is 11 amino acids long. V dropped 6 bases and J dropped 2 bases, with 7 bases sitting between them. From germline, CDR1 is SQVTM and CDR2 ANQGSEA. The CDR3 DNA is TGCAGCGTCTTACTTCAAGAGACCCAGTACTTC. This encodes CSVLLQETQYF.

This chain joins TRBV5-5 and TRBJ2-7, with 7 positions matching TRBD1. Germline CDR1 reads SGHKS; CDR2 reads YYEKEE (reference sequence). V shed 6 bases, J shed 3 bases, and the junction held 9 bases outside the gene matches. The CDR3 runs to 14 residues. DNA for the CDR3: TGTGCCAGCATCAAAGGGGGCGATCGCTACGAGCAGTACTTC. Its translation is CASIKGGDRYEQYF.